This TCR beta chain was obtained from a study of blood T cell repertoires in COVID-19. About the research overall: Sources were T cells, B-cell-depleted T cells, or PBMCs; the material itself was cDNA or gDNA.

The table came from immunoSEQ multiplex PCR; TCRdb's copy has only in-frame clones and leaves some out. The data show under 250,000 clones, more than 75% seen once. Germline V gene data show CDR1 as LNHDA and CDR2 as SQIVND (reference sequence). The trim removed 8 bases at V and 2 bases at J, leaving 13 bases unmatched. The CDR3 length is 16 residues. The sequencing sample was made of peripheral blood. The chain links TRBV19 to TRBJ2-7, with 9 bases matching TRBD1. This TCR was recovered from a man aged 45-60 years with COVID-19, enrolled during active disease. Written as DNA, the CDR3 is TGTGCCAGTTCACGACTGGGACAGGGCCTTACCTACGAGCAGTACTTC. It specifies CASSRLGQGLTYEQYF.